This T cell receptor (beta chain) was captured by sequencing in a study of T cell responses to AZD1222 COVID-19 vaccine. Trimming cost V 5 bases and J 6 bases, with 9 bases left between them. The V gene's germline CDR1 is SGHRS and CDR2 YFSETQ. The CDR3 runs 13 residues. Libraries were prepared by immunoSEQ multiplex PCR; TCRdb keeps only in-frame clonotypes and omits some of them. The top ten hold around 9.5% of the sample, which has approximately 120,000 clones, about nine tenths seen once. The V gene is TRBV5-1, the J gene TRBJ1-6, with unresolved D. The material sequenced was peripheral blood, taken 28 days after the second AZD1222 dose. The sequence was collected from an adult who received the AZD1222 COVID-19 vaccine. The CDR3 here is CASRAEFNSPLHF. The CDR3 coding sequence is TGCGCCAGCAGGGCCGAATTTAATTCACCCCTCCACTTT.